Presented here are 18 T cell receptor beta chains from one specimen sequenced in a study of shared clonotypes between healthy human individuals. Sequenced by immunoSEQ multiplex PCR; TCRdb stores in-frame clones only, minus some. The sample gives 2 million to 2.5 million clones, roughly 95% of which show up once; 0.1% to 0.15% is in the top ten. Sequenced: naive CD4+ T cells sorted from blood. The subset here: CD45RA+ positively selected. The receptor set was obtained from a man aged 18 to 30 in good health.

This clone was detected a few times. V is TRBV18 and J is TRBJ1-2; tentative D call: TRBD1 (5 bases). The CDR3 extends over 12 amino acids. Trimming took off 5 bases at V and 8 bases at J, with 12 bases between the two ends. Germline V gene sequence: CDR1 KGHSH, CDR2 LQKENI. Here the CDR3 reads CASSSQGKGYTF. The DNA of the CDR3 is TGTGCCAGCTCATCTCAGGGTAAAGGCTACACCTTC.

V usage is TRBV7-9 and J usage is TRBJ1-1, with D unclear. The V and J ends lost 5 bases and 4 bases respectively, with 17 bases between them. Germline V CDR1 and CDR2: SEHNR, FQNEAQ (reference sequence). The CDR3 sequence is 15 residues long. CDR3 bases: TGTGCCAGCAGCCCCCGGGGAGGAGAGATCACTGAAGCTTTCTTT. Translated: CASSPRGGEITEAFF.

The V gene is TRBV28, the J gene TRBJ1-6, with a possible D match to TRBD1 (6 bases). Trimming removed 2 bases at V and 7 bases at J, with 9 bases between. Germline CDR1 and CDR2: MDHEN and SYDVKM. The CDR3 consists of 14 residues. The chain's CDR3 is CASSLGQLNSPLHF. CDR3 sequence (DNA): TGTGCCAGCAGTTTAGGACAGTTAAATTCACCCCTCCACTTT. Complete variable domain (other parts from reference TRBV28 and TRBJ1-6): DVKVTQSSRYLVKRTGEKVFLECVQDMDHENMFWYRQDPGLGLRLIYFSYDVKMKEKGDIPEGYSVSREKKERFSLILESASTNQTSMYLCASSLGQLNSPLHFGNGTRLTVT.

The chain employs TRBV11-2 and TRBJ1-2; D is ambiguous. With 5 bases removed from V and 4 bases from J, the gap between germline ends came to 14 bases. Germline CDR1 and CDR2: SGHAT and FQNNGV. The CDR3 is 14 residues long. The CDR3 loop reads CASSPRNSGYGYTF. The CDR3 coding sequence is TGTGCCAGCAGCCCTCGTAATAGTGGCTATGGCTACACCTTC.

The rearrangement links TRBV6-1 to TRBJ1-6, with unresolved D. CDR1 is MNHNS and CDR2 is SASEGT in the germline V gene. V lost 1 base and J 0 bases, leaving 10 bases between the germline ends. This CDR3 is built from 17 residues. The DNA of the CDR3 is TGTGCCAGCAGTGAAGGGAGCGGCAGCTCCTATAATTCACCCCTCCACTTT. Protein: CASSEGSGSSYNSPLHF.

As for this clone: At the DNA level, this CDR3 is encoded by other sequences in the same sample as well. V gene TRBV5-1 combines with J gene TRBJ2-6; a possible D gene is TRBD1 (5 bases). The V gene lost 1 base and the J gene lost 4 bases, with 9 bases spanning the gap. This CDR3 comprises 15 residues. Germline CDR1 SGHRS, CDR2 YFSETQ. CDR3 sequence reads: CASSLLGVGANVLTF. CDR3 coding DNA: TGCGCCAGCAGCTTGCTAGGGGTCGGGGCCAACGTCCTGACTTTC.

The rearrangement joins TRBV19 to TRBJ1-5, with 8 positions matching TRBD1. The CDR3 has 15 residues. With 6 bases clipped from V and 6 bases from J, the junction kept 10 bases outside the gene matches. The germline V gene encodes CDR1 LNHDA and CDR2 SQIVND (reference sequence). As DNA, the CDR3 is TGTGCCAGTAGGCCTACGACAGGGGCAGTTCAGCCCCAGCATTTT. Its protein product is CASRPTTGAVQPQHF.

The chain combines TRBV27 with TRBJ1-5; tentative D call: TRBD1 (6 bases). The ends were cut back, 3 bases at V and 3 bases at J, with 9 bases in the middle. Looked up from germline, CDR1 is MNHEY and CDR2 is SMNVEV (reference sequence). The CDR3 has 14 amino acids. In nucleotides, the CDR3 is TGTGCCAGCAGTTTGGACAGACTCAATCAGCCCCAGCATTTT. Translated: CASSLDRLNQPQHF.

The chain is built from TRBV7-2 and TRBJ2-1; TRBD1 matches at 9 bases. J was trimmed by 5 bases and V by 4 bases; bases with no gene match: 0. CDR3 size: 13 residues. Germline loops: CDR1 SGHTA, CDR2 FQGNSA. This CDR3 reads CASSWDRDNEQFF. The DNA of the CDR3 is TGTGCCAGCAGCTGGGACAGGGACAATGAGCAGTTCTTC.

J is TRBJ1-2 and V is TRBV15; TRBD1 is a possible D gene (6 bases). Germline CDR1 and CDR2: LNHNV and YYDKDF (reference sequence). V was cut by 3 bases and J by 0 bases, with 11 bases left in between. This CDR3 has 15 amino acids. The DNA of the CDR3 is TGTGCCACCAGCAGCGTACAGGGAGCTAACTATGGCTACACCTTC. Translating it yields CATSSVQGANYGYTF.

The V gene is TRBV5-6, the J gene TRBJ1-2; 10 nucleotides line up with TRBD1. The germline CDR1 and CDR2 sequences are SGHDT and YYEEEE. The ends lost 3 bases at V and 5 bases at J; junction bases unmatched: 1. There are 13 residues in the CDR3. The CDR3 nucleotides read TGTGCCAGCAGCTGGACAGGGGGATATGGCTACACCTTC. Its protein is CASSWTGGYGYTF.

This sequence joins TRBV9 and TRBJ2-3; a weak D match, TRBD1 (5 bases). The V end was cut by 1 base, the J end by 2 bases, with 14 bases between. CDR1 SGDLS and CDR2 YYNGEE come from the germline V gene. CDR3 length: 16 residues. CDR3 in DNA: TGTGCCAGCAGCGTACAAGGGGCACCCCACACAGATACGCAGTATTTT. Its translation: CASSVQGAPHTDTQYF.

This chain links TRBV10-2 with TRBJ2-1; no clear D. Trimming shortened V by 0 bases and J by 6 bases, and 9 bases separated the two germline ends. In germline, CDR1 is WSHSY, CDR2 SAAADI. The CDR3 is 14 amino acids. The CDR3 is CASSESPLGNEQFF. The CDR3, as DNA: TGCGCCAGCAGTGAGTCTCCCCTAGGCAATGAGCAGTTCTTC.

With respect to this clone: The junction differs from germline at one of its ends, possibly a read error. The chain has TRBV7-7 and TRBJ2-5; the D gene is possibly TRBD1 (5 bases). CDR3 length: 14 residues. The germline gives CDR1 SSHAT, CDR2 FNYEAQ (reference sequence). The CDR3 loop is CASSTAGLGETQYF. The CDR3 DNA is TGTGCTAGCAGCACCGCAGGGTTGGGTGAGACCCAGTACTTC.

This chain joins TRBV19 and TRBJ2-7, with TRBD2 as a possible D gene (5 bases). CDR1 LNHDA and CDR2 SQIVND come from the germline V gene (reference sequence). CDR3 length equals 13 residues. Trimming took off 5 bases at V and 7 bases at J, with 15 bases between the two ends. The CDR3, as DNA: TGTGCCAGTAGTGGGCTAGCTTCGGGGGAGCAGTACTTC. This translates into CASSGLASGEQYF.

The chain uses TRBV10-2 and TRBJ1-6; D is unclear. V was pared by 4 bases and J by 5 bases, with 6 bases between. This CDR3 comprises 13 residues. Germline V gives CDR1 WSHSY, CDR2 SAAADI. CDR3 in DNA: TGCGCCAGCAGTGGGGCTAATAATTCACCCCTCCACTTT. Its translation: CASSGANNSPLHF.

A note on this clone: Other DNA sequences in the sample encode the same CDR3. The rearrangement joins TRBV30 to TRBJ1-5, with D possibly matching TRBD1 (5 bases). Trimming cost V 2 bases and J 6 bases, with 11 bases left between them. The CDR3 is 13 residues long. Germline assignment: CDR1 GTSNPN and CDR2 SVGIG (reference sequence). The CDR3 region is CAWSQGAGQPQHF. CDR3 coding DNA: TGTGCCTGGAGTCAAGGGGCTGGTCAGCCCCAGCATTTT.

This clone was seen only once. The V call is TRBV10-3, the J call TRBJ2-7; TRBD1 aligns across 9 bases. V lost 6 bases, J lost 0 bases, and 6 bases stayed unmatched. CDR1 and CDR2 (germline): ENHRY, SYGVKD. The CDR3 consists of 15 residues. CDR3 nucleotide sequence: TGTGCCATCAGGGGGACAGGGAAGGACTCCTACGAGCAGTACTTC. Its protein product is CAIRGTGKDSYEQYF.